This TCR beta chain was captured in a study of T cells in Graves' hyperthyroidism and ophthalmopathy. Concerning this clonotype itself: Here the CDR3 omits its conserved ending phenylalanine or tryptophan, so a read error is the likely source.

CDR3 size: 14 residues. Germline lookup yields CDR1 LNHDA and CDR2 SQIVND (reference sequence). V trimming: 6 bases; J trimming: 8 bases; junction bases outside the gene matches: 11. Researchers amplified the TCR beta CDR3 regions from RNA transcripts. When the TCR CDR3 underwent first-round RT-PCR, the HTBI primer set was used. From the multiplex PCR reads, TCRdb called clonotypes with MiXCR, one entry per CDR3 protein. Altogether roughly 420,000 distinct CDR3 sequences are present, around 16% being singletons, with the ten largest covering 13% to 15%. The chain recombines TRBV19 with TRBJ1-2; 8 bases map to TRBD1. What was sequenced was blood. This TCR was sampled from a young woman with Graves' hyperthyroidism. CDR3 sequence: CASRLQGARSGYTL. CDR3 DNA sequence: TGTGCCAGTAGGCTTCAGGGGGCTAGGAGCGGCTACACCCTC.